These 8 T cell receptor beta chains came from one sample sequenced in a study of radiotherapy plus CTLA-4 blockade in lung cancer (dated by TCRdb to between 2017 and 2018). The library was produced with the immunoSEQ multiplex PCR assay. The immuneACCESS repertoire file appears here via TCRdb, limited to in-frame rearrangements. These files lack a portion of the clones; in checked studies, under half of the deficit traces to unresolved V genes, and the cause of the others is not known. Present in this sample are 39,000 or so clones, about 73% of which were seen just once. The ten largest make up 8.9% of the sample. The source material was peripheral blood, sampled from a patient treated with radiotherapy plus ipilimumab. These receptors originate from a human donor with non-small cell lung cancer who had stable disease on radiotherapy plus ipilimumab.

Concerning this clone: Its ends do not fully match the called genes, so a read error is possible. V is TRBV5-6 and J is TRBJ2-6; 8 bases fit TRBD1. Germline loops: CDR1 SGHDT, CDR2 YYEEEE. The length of the CDR3 is 18 residues. The CDR3 nucleotides are TGTGCCAGCAACTTGCTGGGGACAGGCTACTCTGGGGCCAACGTCCTGACTTTC. Residues: CASNLLGTGYSGANVLTF.

The chain links TRBV10-3 to TRBJ2-2, with 7 bases identical to TRBD1. Germline CDR1 ENHRY, CDR2 SYGVKD. The CDR3 has 15 residues. The V segment lost 3 bases and the J segment 4 bases; nucleotides outside the gene matches: 5. In nucleotides, the CDR3 is TGTGCCATCAGTGAACGACAGGGAAGCACCGGGGAGCTGTTTTTT. Protein sequence: CAISERQGSTGELFF.

The chain couples TRBV6-7 to TRBJ1-5; a weak D match, TRBD1 (5 bases). TRBV6-7 is placed among ORFs of uncertain function. The CDR3 covers 16 residues. V lost 5 bases, J lost 5 bases, and 19 bases lay in between. The CDR3 nucleotides read TGTGCCAGCAGTAAAACGGGACCGGTGGGCTATCAGCCCCAGCATTTT. This sequence encodes CASSKTGPVGYQPQHF.

The genes are TRBV28 and TRBJ2-7; D perhaps matches TRBD2 (6 bases). The germline V gene encodes CDR1 MDHEN and CDR2 SYDVKM. The CDR3 is 15 amino acids. The V and J ends lost 6 bases and 0 bases respectively, with 15 bases between them. DNA of the CDR3: TGTGCCAGCAGCCCCGGGACTGCGAGCTCCTACGAGCAGTACGTC. It codes for CASSPGTASSYEQYV.

The chain couples TRBV5-4 to TRBJ2-2; 8 bases map to TRBD2. The CDR3 sequence is 17 residues long. V lost 4 bases to trimming and J lost 4 bases; unmatched junction nucleotides: 12. Germline V CDR1 and CDR2: SGHNT, YYREEE (reference sequence). CDR3 in DNA: TGTGCCAGCAGCCCCGGAACCGGGGGGGCCAGCACCGGGGAGCTGTTTTTT. This codes for CASSPGTGGASTGELFF.

The chain recombines TRBV5-8 with TRBJ2-3; 14 bases are shared with TRBD2. J gave up 1 base and V 4 bases, and 5 bases lay outside the gene matches. The length of the CDR3 is 17 residues. Germline V gene lookup returns CDR1 SGHTS and CDR2 YDEGEE. CDR3 amino acids: CASSRPGLAGGTDTQYF. The CDR3, as DNA: TGTGCCAGCAGCCGTCCGGGACTAGCGGGGGGCACAGATACGCAGTATTTT.

This clone came up a few times. The chain links TRBV5-5 to TRBJ2-1, with a weak D call TRBD1 (5 bases). Looked up from germline, CDR1 is SGHKS and CDR2 is YYEKEE (reference sequence). The CDR3 runs to 14 residues. V was shortened by 0 bases and J by 6 bases, with 10 bases between the two germline ends. CDR3 DNA sequence: TGTGCCAGCAGCTTGGTGGGCAGGGCCAATGAGCAGTTCTTC. This gives the protein CASSLVGRANEQFF.

This chain links TRBV12-5 with TRBJ1-5, with 10 positions matching TRBD1. The junction had 2 bases not matched to a gene; V was cut back by 1 base and J by 2 bases. This CDR3 region has 16 residues. Per germline, CDR1 LGHNT and CDR2 FRNRAP. CDR3 DNA sequence: TGTGCTAGTGGTTTGGGGACAGGGGGGCGCAATCAGCCCCAGCATTTT. It encodes CASGLGTGGRNQPQHF.